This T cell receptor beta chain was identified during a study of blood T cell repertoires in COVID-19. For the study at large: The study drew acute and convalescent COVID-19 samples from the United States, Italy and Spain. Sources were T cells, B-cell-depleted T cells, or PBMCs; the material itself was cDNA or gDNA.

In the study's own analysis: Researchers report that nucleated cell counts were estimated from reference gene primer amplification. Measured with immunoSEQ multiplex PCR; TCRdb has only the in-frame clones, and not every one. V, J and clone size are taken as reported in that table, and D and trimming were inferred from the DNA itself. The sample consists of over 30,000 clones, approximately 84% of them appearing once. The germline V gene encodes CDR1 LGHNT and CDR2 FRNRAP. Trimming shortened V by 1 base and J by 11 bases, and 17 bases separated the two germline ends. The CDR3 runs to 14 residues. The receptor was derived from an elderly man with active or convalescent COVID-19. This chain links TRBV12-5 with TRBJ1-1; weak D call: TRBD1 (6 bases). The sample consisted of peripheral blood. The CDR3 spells CASGLGPWGGPAFF. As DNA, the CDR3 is TGTGCTAGTGGTTTGGGACCATGGGGGGGGCCGGCTTTCTTT.